This TCR beta chain was captured in a study of T cell responses to AZD1222 COVID-19 vaccine. Findings of the study overall: Every sample of the repertoires postdated the peak T cell response.

Assay: immunoSEQ multiplex PCR; the TCRdb copy retains only in-frame clones and omits some. The sample lists approximately 150,000 clones, more than 85% seen once, with about 2.5% in the top ten. Concerning this clone: Antigen specificity is unknown.

V shed 4 bases and J shed 1 base, with 13 bases lying between them. In germline, CDR1 is SNHLY, CDR2 FYNNEI. The CDR3 runs to 15 residues. The TCR comes from an adult in good health. The specimen comprised peripheral blood, sampled on day 0 of AZD1222 vaccination. The rearrangement joins TRBV2 to TRBJ1-1, with D perhaps matching TRBD1 (5 bases). The CDR3 DNA sequence: TGTGCCAGCAGTGGATCGGGGCAGGAGAACACTGAAGCTTTCTTT. It specifies CASSGSGQENTEAFF.